This T cell receptor (beta chain) was sequenced in a study of early T cells in non-severe SARS-CoV-2 infection. Across the whole study: Sequencing of unsorted whole blood was done on bulk RNA, leaving chains unpaired.

Individual cDNA molecules were tagged with unique molecular identifiers. TCRdb recomputed calls from the 5' RACE reads with MiXCR, one row per CDR3 protein. The sample has approximately 77,000 distinct CDR3 sequences; roughly 12% are singletons. CDR1 is SGHVS, CDR2 FNYEAQ, per germline. This CDR3 spans 13 amino acids. V shed 5 bases and J shed 3 bases, with 9 bases lying between them. The study's findings and limits: Anti-spike CD8 responses were favored in VDJdb matching, and private and CD4 specificities were missed.

As concerns this clonotype: The antigen is undetermined.

The sequence derives from an adult who was a healthcare worker with PCR-confirmed SARS-CoV-2 infection or an uninfected control (not recorded which). What was sequenced was whole blood. This chain links TRBV7-6 with TRBJ2-3; D is undetermined. The CDR3 DNA sequence: TGTGCCAGCAGCGGATTAGTAACAGATACGCAGTATTTT. Translation gives CASSGLVTDTQYF.